Sequencing of this T cell receptor beta chain was carried out in a study of T-cell memory formation after mild COVID-19. Study at large: TCR clusters mostly belonged to single donors. The study, taken as a whole, reports: Mainly in CM and EM were contracting CD4+ clones; CD8+ were in EMRA. Clones that got smaller from day 15 to 85 had even CD4/CD8, while clones growing later tipped toward CD4+.

V lost 2 bases, J lost 4 bases, and 7 bases stayed unmatched. Germline lookup yields CDR1 SGHTA and CDR2 FQGNSA. The CDR3 covers 16 residues. Each CDR3 protein is one row after TCRdb ran MiXCR on the 5' RACE reads. Of a few hundred thousand distinct CDR3 sequences detected, about 20% appear once; the ten largest clones hold about 8.7%. Points on this clonotype: Its target is unknown.

This sequence joins TRBV7-2 and TRBJ2-3; TRBD2 matches at 9 bases. This TCR came from an adult woman who had mild COVID-19 (a few samples of this study predate the infection). Cell type and time point are not known. Sequencing was carried out using PBMCs or a T cell subset sorted from them (not recorded which). CDR3 residues: CASSLMRGGPADTQYF. In DNA form, the CDR3 reads TGTGCCAGCAGCTTAATGCGGGGGGGCCCCGCAGATACGCAGTATTTT. The full variable domain, its missing parts supplied by reference TRBV7-2 and TRBJ2-3, is GAGVSQSPSNKVTEKGKDVELRCDPISGHTALYWYRQSLGQGLEFLIYFQGNSAPDKSGLPSDRFSAERTGGSVSTLTIQRTQQEDSAVYLCASSLMRGGPADTQYFGPGTRLTVL.